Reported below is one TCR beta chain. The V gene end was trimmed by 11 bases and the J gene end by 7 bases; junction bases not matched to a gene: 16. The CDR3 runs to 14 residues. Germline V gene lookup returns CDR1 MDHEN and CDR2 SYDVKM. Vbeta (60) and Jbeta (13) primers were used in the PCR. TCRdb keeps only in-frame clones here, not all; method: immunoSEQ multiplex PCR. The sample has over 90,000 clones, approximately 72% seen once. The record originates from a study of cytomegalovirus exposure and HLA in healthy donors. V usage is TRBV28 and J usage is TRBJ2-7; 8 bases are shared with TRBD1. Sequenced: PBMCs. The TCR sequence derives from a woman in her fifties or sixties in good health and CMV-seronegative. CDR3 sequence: CAVRGGTGFWEQYF. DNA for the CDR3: TGTGCCGTACGAGGGGGGACAGGATTCTGGGAGCAGTACTTC.